This passage covers 21 T cell receptor beta chains from one sample sequenced in a study of identical twins. TCRdb used MiXCR to reprocess the 5' RACE reads, holding one entry per CDR3 protein. This table holds about 480,000 distinct CDR3 sequences, 12% to 15% found once. This same sample was also part of a study on yellow fever vaccine responses in identical twins.

Sequenced material: CD4+ T cells sorted from blood. The source of these receptors is a woman younger than 30 in good health.

The rearrangement uses TRBV6-2 or TRBV6-3 and TRBJ2-4, with D tentatively TRBD1 (6 bases). The germline V gene has CDR1 MNHEY and CDR2 SVGEGT. The V end lost 6 bases, the J end lost 0 bases, and 15 bases lay between the germline ends. There are 16 residues in the CDR3. CDR3 DNA: TGTGCCAGCAGGCCTGGACAGCAACTAGCCAAAAACATTCAGTACTTC. Encoded protein: CASRPGQQLAKNIQYF.

The sample holds many counts of this clonotype. The chain is built from TRBV29-1 and TRBJ2-1; TRBD1 might be the D (6 bases). Germline V gene lookup returns CDR1 SQVTM and CDR2 ANQGSEA. V shed 6 bases and J shed 2 bases, with 14 bases lying between them. There are 14 residues in the CDR3. CDR3 sequence: CSVPRTGTYNEQFF. CDR3 nucleotides: TGCAGCGTCCCCAGAACAGGGACCTACAATGAGCAGTTCTTC.

The J gene is TRBJ2-3, the V gene TRBV5-1, with 11 bases fitting TRBD2. The CDR3 is made up of 18 amino acids. The J segment lost 1 base and the V segment lost 0 bases, leaving 7 bases of the junction unmatched. The germline V gene encodes CDR1 SGHRS and CDR2 YFSETQ. In nucleotides, the CDR3 is TGCGCCAGCAGCTTGGCCCCTGGGACTAGCGGAGGCACAGATACGCAGTATTTT. It translates to CASSLAPGTSGGTDTQYF.

This clonotype was picked up a small number of times. The rearrangement joins TRBV24-1 to TRBJ2-2, with TRBD2 identical over 11 bases. With V trimmed by 3 bases and J by 11 bases, 7 bases remained unmatched. This CDR3 comprises 15 residues. Germline values: CDR1 KGHDR, CDR2 SFDVKD. The CDR3 sequence: CATSDPGTSGAELFF. In nucleotides, the CDR3 is TGTGCCACCAGTGATCCCGGGACTAGCGGTGCTGAGCTGTTTTTT.

The V gene is TRBV7-9, the J gene TRBJ2-7; no clear D. CDR1 SEHNR and CDR2 FQNEAQ come from the germline V gene (reference sequence). Trimming removed 1 base at V and 6 bases at J, with 7 bases between. CDR3 length: 12 residues. CDR3 DNA sequence: TGTGCCAGCAGCTTAGAATTGAGCGAGCAGTACTTC. This encodes CASSLELSEQYF. The whole variable domain, filled in from reference TRBV7-9 and TRBJ2-7, reads DTGVSQNPRHKITKRGQNVTFRCDPISEHNRLYWYRQTLGQGPEFLTYFQNEAQLEKSRLLSDRFSAERPKGSFSTLEIQRTEQGDSAMYLCASSLELSEQYFGPGTRLTVT.

The chain is built from TRBV7-9 and TRBJ2-7, with D maybe TRBD1 (6 bases). The V gene lost 2 bases and the J gene lost 5 bases, with 13 bases spanning the gap. Germline CDR1 SEHNR, CDR2 FQNEAQ (reference sequence). CDR3 size: 14 residues. In DNA, the CDR3 is TGTGCCAGCAGCTTAATCGGCAGGGGTAACGAGCAGTACTTC. This sequence encodes CASSLIGRGNEQYF.

This clonotype has at least ten counts. The chain carries TRBV7-8 and TRBJ1-5, with a weak D call TRBD1 (6 bases). Trimming removed 5 bases at V and 7 bases at J, with 12 bases between. Germline V gives CDR1 SGHVS, CDR2 FQNEAQ. This CDR3 region has 13 residues. CDR3 region: CASSGGGPQPQHF. In DNA, the CDR3 is TGTGCCAGCAGCGGCGGGGGGCCCCAGCCCCAGCATTTT.

There are a few counts of this clonotype. V is TRBV12-3 or TRBV12-4 and J is TRBJ1-5; perhaps TRBD1 as D (5 bases). The CDR3 extends over 14 amino acids. The V end was cut by 4 bases, the J end by 6 bases, with 13 bases between. The CDR3 DNA reads as TGTGCCAGCAGTTCGTACACAACAGGTCAGCCCCAGCATTTT. Encoded protein: CASSSYTTGQPQHF.

The chain combines TRBV11-2 with TRBJ2-3; D is undetermined. CDR1 is SGHAT, CDR2 FQNNGV, per germline. The CDR3 is made up of 14 amino acids. V lost 7 bases and J lost 1, with 12 bases in between. Written as DNA, the CDR3 is TGTGCCAGCATGTCGCAGTTGGGCACAGATACGCAGTATTTT. Protein: CASMSQLGTDTQYF. The full variable domain, with the rest looked up from reference TRBV11-2 and TRBJ2-3, is EAGVAQSPRYKIIEKRQSVAFWCNPISGHATLYWYQQILGQGPKLLIQFQNNGVVDDSQLPKDRFSAERLKGVDSTLKIQPAKLEDSAVYLCASMSQLGTDTQYFGPGTRLTVL.

The chain links TRBV30 to TRBJ2-1, with 10 bases that match TRBD2. This CDR3 has 15 amino acids. The germline V gene encodes CDR1 GTSNPN and CDR2 SVGIG (reference sequence). Germline trimming cut 0 bases from V and 9 bases from J; bases unmatched to any gene: 8. The CDR3 nucleotides read TGTGCCTGGAGTGTATCAGCGGGAGGGCCCACTGAGCAGTTCTTC. It encodes CAWSVSAGGPTEQFF.

This clonotype was seen a few times. The chain is built from TRBV29-1 and TRBJ2-7; 10 positions agree with TRBD1. The CDR3 has 12 residues. V trimming: 6 bases; J trimming: 6 bases; junction bases outside the gene matches: 5. Germline loops: CDR1 SQVTM, CDR2 ANQGSEA. CDR3 residues: CSVGDRGLEQYF. The CDR3 nucleotides are TGCAGCGTAGGGGACAGGGGCCTCGAGCAGTACTTC.

This clonotype came up a few times. V is TRBV29-1 and J is TRBJ2-1; D perhaps matches TRBD1 (5 bases). Germline assignment: CDR1 SQVTM and CDR2 ANQGSEA. The CDR3 totals 12 residues. With 3 bases removed from V and 8 bases from J, the gap between germline ends came to 11 bases. CDR3 nucleotide sequence: TGCAGCGTTGATCCAGGGCTAGATGAGCAGTTCTTC. Its translation: CSVDPGLDEQFF.

The genes are TRBV28 and TRBJ2-7; D might be TRBD1 or TRBD2, each matching 5 bases. V dropped 3 bases and J dropped 6 bases, with 9 bases sitting between them. CDR1 is MDHEN, CDR2 SYDVKM, per germline. The CDR3 runs 12 residues. CDR3 in DNA: TGTGCCAGCAGTTTTCGAGGGGCCGAGCAGTACTTC. This sequence encodes CASSFRGAEQYF.

In this sample, this clonotype turned up a few times. Germline is not matched at one junction end, which may reflect a read error. This chain joins TRBV5-1 and TRBJ1-6; tentative D call: TRBD1 (6 bases). This CDR3 contains 18 residues. The V gene's germline CDR1 is SGHRS and CDR2 YFSETQ. The CDR3 DNA sequence: TGCGCCAGCAGCTTGGCCGGACAGTCCCCAACCTACAATTCACCCCTCCACTTT. Translated: CASSLAGQSPTYNSPLHF.

This rearrangement joins TRBV9 to TRBJ2-1; 8 bases line up with TRBD1. The junction had 9 bases not matched to a gene; V was cut back by 0 bases and J by 7 bases. CDR1 and CDR2 (germline): SGDLS, YYNGEE. The CDR3 extends over 16 amino acids. This chain's CDR3 is CASSVGTGKMRNEQFF. CDR3 DNA sequence: TGTGCCAGCAGCGTAGGGACAGGGAAAATGAGGAATGAGCAGTTCTTC.

A few counts support this clonotype. The chain is built from TRBV7-2 and TRBJ1-5; the D is unclear. The germline gives CDR1 SGHTA, CDR2 FQGNSA. The CDR3 is 15 amino acids. Deletions cut 1 base from V and 0 bases from J, with 7 bases between. CDR3 sequence reads: CASSLVFNSNQPQHF. DNA of the CDR3: TGTGCCAGCAGCTTAGTATTTAATAGCAATCAGCCCCAGCATTTT.

This clonotype occurred a few times. This rearrangement joins TRBV7-8 to TRBJ2-1; 13 bases map to TRBD2. The germline CDR1 and CDR2 sequences are SGHVS and FQNEAQ. The length of the CDR3 is 18 residues. The J segment lost 1 base and the V segment lost 6 bases, leaving 9 bases of the junction unmatched. The CDR3 DNA sequence: TGTGCCAGCAGTCATTGGACTAGCGGGAGAGGGTCCTACAATGAGCAGTTCTTC. As protein: CASSHWTSGRGSYNEQFF.

This chain connects TRBV12-3 or TRBV12-4 to TRBJ2-1; 8 positions agree with TRBD2. The CDR3 extends over 18 amino acids. J gave up 7 bases and V 0 bases, and 14 bases lay outside the gene matches. The CDR3, as DNA: TGTGCCAGCAGTTTAGCGCCCATGGAGGGACTAGTAAAGAATGAGCAGTTCTTC. This gives the protein CASSLAPMEGLVKNEQFF.

This clonotype was seen only a few times. V is TRBV7-9 and J is TRBJ2-1; 12 nucleotides match TRBD1. V shed 0 bases and J 8 bases; nucleotides not matched to a gene: 5. This CDR3 contains 16 residues. Per the germline V gene, CDR1 is SEHNR and CDR2 is FQNEAQ (reference sequence). In nucleotides, the CDR3 is TGTGCCAGCAGCTTAGCTCTGGGACAGGGGGCGGATGAGCAGTTCTTC. This encodes CASSLALGQGADEQFF. The full variable domain, in which reference TRBV7-9 and TRBJ2-1 provide the parts outside the CDR3, is DTGVSQNPRHKITKRGQNVTFRCDPISEHNRLYWYRQTLGQGPEFLTYFQNEAQLEKSRLLSDRFSAERPKGSFSTLEIQRTEQGDSAMYLCASSLALGQGADEQFFGPGTRLTVL.

This clonotype appeared a few times. The CDR3 region is CASMLGTGFFYANTGELFF. CDR3 nucleotide sequence: TGTGCCAGCATGCTCGGGACAGGGTTTTTTTACGCGAACACCGGGGAGCTGTTTTTT. The J gene is TRBJ2-2, the V gene TRBV11-2; the match to TRBD1 covers 9 bases. J was trimmed by 0 bases and V by 7 bases; bases with no gene match: 15. The CDR3 has 19 residues. Germline CDR1 is SGHAT and CDR2 is FQNNGV.

The chain employs TRBV9 and TRBJ2-7; maybe TRBD2 (6 bases). Trimming pared 2 bases from V and 2 bases from J, leaving 14 bases between. Germline lookup yields CDR1 SGDLS and CDR2 YYNGEE. CDR3 length: 15 residues. The CDR3 DNA sequence: TGTGCCAGCAGCGTTGGAGGGAAAACAACCTACGAGCAGTACTTC. Amino acids: CASSVGGKTTYEQYF.